Below are 24 T cell receptor beta chains sequenced from a single sample in a study of T cell responses to AZD1222 COVID-19 vaccine. Only in-frame clones appear in the TCRdb table, and some are missing; sequencing was by immunoSEQ multiplex PCR. Here the sample spans about 83,000 clones, 70% to 90% being singletons. The sample was peripheral blood, taken 28 days after the second AZD1222 dose. These receptors all come from an adult who received the AZD1222 COVID-19 vaccine.

This chain connects TRBV30 to TRBJ1-2, with D perhaps TRBD1 (6 bases). The CDR3 has 14 residues. V lost 0 bases and J 7 bases, leaving 15 bases between the germline ends. The V gene's germline CDR1 is GTSNPN and CDR2 SVGIG (reference sequence). Written as DNA, the CDR3 is TGTGCCTGGAGTGTATTACAGGGAGGGTTTGGCTACACCTTC. It specifies CAWSVLQGGFGYTF.

The rearrangement joins TRBV25-1 to TRBJ2-7, with D hard to call. V was trimmed by 3 bases and J by 3 bases, leaving 12 bases between them. CDR1 is MGHDK and CDR2 is SYGVNS in the germline V gene. The CDR3 covers 14 residues. CDR3 in DNA: TGTGCCAGCAGTGATCCTACCGACCGCTACGAGCAGTACTTC. Translating gives CASSDPTDRYEQYF.

In this sample, this clone turned up a few times. The rearrangement joins TRBV9 to TRBJ1-4; D not certain. V dropped 0 bases and J dropped 0 bases, with 9 bases sitting between them. The CDR3 runs to 16 residues. The V gene's germline CDR1 is SGDLS and CDR2 YYNGEE. The CDR3 DNA reads TGTGCCAGCAGCGTAGGGTTGACAACAACTAATGAAAAACTGTTTTTT. Protein sequence: CASSVGLTTTNEKLFF.

This clone was counted only a few times. The V gene is TRBV9, the J gene TRBJ1-2, with unresolved D. Germline CDR1 is SGDLS and CDR2 is YYNGEE. V lost 0 bases and J 2 bases, leaving 8 bases between the germline ends. This CDR3 region has 14 residues. CDR3 DNA: TGTGCCAGCAGCGTAGGAGTCGGGAACTATGGCTACACCTTC. Translation gives CASSVGVGNYGYTF.

This chain links TRBV19 with TRBJ2-7, with 7 bases matching TRBD1. Germline V gene sequence: CDR1 LNHDA, CDR2 SQIVND (reference sequence). V was pared by 5 bases and J by 4 bases, with 5 bases of the junction left unmatched. CDR3 size: 13 residues. As DNA, the CDR3 is TGTGCCAGTAGTGCGACAGGGCCGTACGAGCAGTACTTC. It translates to CASSATGPYEQYF.

In its sample, this clone was seen a few times. V usage is TRBV5-1 and J usage is TRBJ1-1, with D possibly being TRBD1 (6 bases). CDR3 size: 16 residues. Deletions cut 1 base from V and 1 base from J, with 14 bases between. Looked up from germline, CDR1 is SGHRS and CDR2 is YFSETQ. CDR3 nucleotide sequence: TGCGCCAGCAGCTTGACAGGGTACGTGAAGAACACTGAAGCTTTCTTT. Translation gives CASSLTGYVKNTEAFF.

This clone occurred once. The rearrangement links TRBV11-3 to TRBJ2-7; 10 bases line up with TRBD1. CDR3 length: 14 residues. J lost 5 bases, V lost 3 bases, and 4 bases had no gene match. Germline lookup yields CDR1 SGHNT and CDR2 YENEEA. CDR3 DNA: TGTGCCAGCAGCTTGTCGACAGGGGGCCACGAGCAGTACTTC. Protein sequence: CASSLSTGGHEQYF.

This clone was recorded a few times. The gene calls are TRBV15 and TRBJ2-7; D not certain. The V end was cut by 1 base, the J end by 3 bases, with 13 bases between. Germline CDR1 is LNHNV and CDR2 is YYDKDF (reference sequence). This CDR3 spans 15 amino acids. The CDR3 here is CATSRANGGRYEQYF. CDR3 DNA: TGTGCCACCAGCAGAGCCAACGGTGGCCGCTACGAGCAGTACTTC.

CDR3 protein: CSVPANYNEQFF. The DNA for the CDR3 is TGCAGCGTTCCCGCTAACTACAATGAGCAGTTCTTC. The chain uses TRBV29-1 and TRBJ2-1; D is ambiguous. The length of the CDR3 is 12 residues. The ends were cut back, 5 bases at V and 3 bases at J, with 8 bases in the middle. CDR1 is SQVTM and CDR2 is ANQGSEA in the germline V gene.

The DNA of the CDR3 is TGTGCCAGCAGCCCCGGACAGGACTACGAGCAGTACTTC. It yields the protein CASSPGQDYEQYF. The chain joins TRBV11-3 to TRBJ2-7; 7 bases align to TRBD1. Per the germline V gene, CDR1 is SGHNT and CDR2 is YENEEA. This CDR3 has 13 amino acids. The V gene end was trimmed by 5 bases and the J gene end by 3 bases; junction bases not matched to a gene: 4.

CDR3 loop: CAWSSAREGQPQHF. Written as DNA, the CDR3 is TGTGCCTGGAGTTCCGCCCGGGAGGGGCAGCCCCAGCATTTT. This chain uses TRBV30 with TRBJ1-5, with D possibly matching TRBD1 (5 bases). This CDR3 has 14 residues. Deletions cut 2 bases from V and 7 bases from J, with 15 bases between. The germline CDR1 and CDR2 sequences are GTSNPN and SVGIG (reference sequence).

The chain links TRBV5-4 to TRBJ1-4; unclear D gene. Trimming cost V 4 bases and J 8 bases, with 15 bases left between them. The CDR3 has 14 amino acids. The germline V gene encodes CDR1 SGHNT and CDR2 YYREEE (reference sequence). The CDR3 coding sequence is TGTGCCAGCAGCCTCCCCATTCAAGGGGAAAAACTGTTTTTT. Protein: CASSLPIQGEKLFF.

This chain's CDR3 is CASSEAGTGNYGYTF. The CDR3 DNA sequence: TGTGCCAGCAGCGAAGCCGGGACGGGTAACTATGGCTACACCTTC. V gene TRBV7-2 combines with J gene TRBJ1-2, with D possibly being TRBD1 (5 bases). This CDR3 contains 15 residues. CDR1 is SGHTA and CDR2 is FQGNSA in the germline V gene. V lost 5 bases, J lost 1 base, and 14 bases lay in between.

The J gene is TRBJ1-6, the V gene TRBV27, with 8 bases fitting TRBD1. Looked up from germline, CDR1 is MNHEY and CDR2 is SMNVEV (reference sequence). The CDR3 spans 13 residues. Trimming removed 10 bases from V and 8 bases from J; junction bases left unmatched: 7. The CDR3 DNA sequence: TGTGCCACCTCGGACAGGGTCTATTCACCCCTCCACTTT. As protein: CATSDRVYSPLHF.

This chain links TRBV28 with TRBJ2-2; 7 positions agree with TRBD1. Germline V CDR1 and CDR2: MDHEN, SYDVKM. The junction had 7 bases not matched to a gene; V was cut back by 7 bases and J by 5 bases. This CDR3 comprises 14 residues. In nucleotides, the CDR3 is TGTGCCAGCACCCCAGGGGGAATAACCGGGGAGCTGTTTTTT. It yields the protein CASTPGGITGELFF. The whole variable domain, filled in from reference TRBV28 and TRBJ2-2, reads DVKVTQSSRYLVKRTGEKVFLECVQDMDHENMFWYRQDPGLGLRLIYFSYDVKMKEKGDIPEGYSVSREKKERFSLILESASTNQTSMYLCASTPGGITGELFFGEGSRLTVL.

This clone came up a few times. The chain uses TRBV7-8 and TRBJ2-2; 7 nucleotides line up with TRBD2. Germline V lookup: CDR1 SGHVS, CDR2 FQNEAQ. This CDR3 is built from 17 residues. V was pared by 3 bases and J by 1 base, with 8 bases of the junction left unmatched. The CDR3 loop is CASSFGGGNRNTGELFF. Here the CDR3 DNA reads TGTGCCAGCAGCTTTGGCGGGGGTAACCGGAACACCGGGGAGCTGTTTTTT.

The chain carries TRBV9 and TRBJ1-1; possible D gene TRBD1, 5 bases. CDR1 SGDLS and CDR2 YYNGEE come from the germline V gene. The CDR3 has 15 residues. Trimming left V 2 bases short and J 6 bases short, with 17 bases between. The CDR3 nucleotides are TGTGCCAGCAGCGTTCGCGGGGCTGGGAGCCCTGAAGCTTTCTTT. This translates into CASSVRGAGSPEAFF.

The chain couples TRBV7-9 to TRBJ2-1; 12 bases map to TRBD1. Germline V lookup: CDR1 SEHNR, CDR2 FQNEAQ (reference sequence). The trim removed 0 bases at V and 8 bases at J, leaving 2 bases unmatched. The CDR3 totals 15 residues. The CDR3 DNA sequence: TGTGCCAGCAGCTTAGCCGGGACAGGGGGCTATGAGCAGTTCTTC. This translates into CASSLAGTGGYEQFF. Full variable domain (missing parts from reference TRBV7-9 and TRBJ2-1): DTGVSQNPRHKITKRGQNVTFRCDPISEHNRLYWYRQTLGQGPEFLTYFQNEAQLEKSRLLSDRFSAERPKGSFSTLEIQRTEQGDSAMYLCASSLAGTGGYEQFFGPGTRLTVL.

This chain uses TRBV30 with TRBJ1-1; D remains unclear. The V gene's germline CDR1 is GTSNPN and CDR2 SVGIG (reference sequence). V dropped 2 bases and J dropped 7 bases, with 11 bases sitting between them. This CDR3 has 12 residues. The CDR3 nucleotides read TGTGCCTGGAGTCTACGACCGGATGAAGCTTTCTTT. Translating it yields CAWSLRPDEAFF. The full variable domain, in which reference TRBV30 and TRBJ1-1 provide the parts outside the CDR3, is SQTIHQWPATLVQPVGSPLSLECTVEGTSNPNLYWYRQAAGRGLQLLFYSVGIGQISSEVPQNLSASRPQDRQFILSSKKLLLSDSGFYLCAWSLRPDEAFFGQGTRLTVV.

The rearrangement links TRBV10-3 to TRBJ2-7, with D uncertain. V was cut by 3 bases and J by 2 bases, with 11 bases left in between. CDR3 length: 14 amino acids. Germline lookup yields CDR1 ENHRY and CDR2 SYGVKD. This chain's CDR3 is CAISDSAGPYEQYF. The CDR3, as DNA: TGTGCCATCAGTGATTCGGCAGGCCCCTACGAGCAGTACTTC.

As DNA, the CDR3 is TGTGCCAGCAGCCCTAGTGCAGGAGATACGCAGTATTTT. Translated, it gives CASSPSAGDTQYF. The J gene is TRBJ2-3, the V gene TRBV7-2; D is unresolved. The CDR3 has 13 residues. Trimming pared 5 bases from V and 5 bases from J, leaving 11 bases between. Germline loops: CDR1 SGHTA, CDR2 FQGNSA.

This clone was observed once. The rearrangement links TRBV7-3 to TRBJ1-6; D may be TRBD1 (5 bases). Trimming took off 3 bases at V and 2 bases at J, with 14 bases between the two ends. Germline V CDR1 and CDR2: SGHTA, FQGTGA. This CDR3 has 17 residues. CDR3 residues: CASSFGVLGAYNSPLHF. CDR3 bases: TGTGCCAGCAGCTTCGGGGTCCTGGGGGCCTATAATTCACCCCTCCACTTT.

V usage is TRBV10-3 and J usage is TRBJ2-4; 9 bases align to TRBD2. The germline gives CDR1 ENHRY, CDR2 SYGVKD. Trimming removed 3 bases from V and 3 bases from J; junction bases left unmatched: 9. The CDR3 spans 17 residues. CDR3 sequence (DNA): TGTGCCATCAGTGAAGGGCTAGCGGGATCGGGCAAAAACATTCAGTACTTC. As protein: CAISEGLAGSGKNIQYF.

The gene calls are TRBV4-1 and TRBJ1-6; 7 nucleotides line up with TRBD1. CDR1 and CDR2 from the germline V gene are MGHRA and YSYEKL. With V trimmed by 3 bases and J by 7 bases, 9 bases remained unmatched. The CDR3 covers 16 residues. In DNA, the CDR3 is TGCGCCAGCAGCCAGGTGACAGGGTATAGCAATTCACCCCTCCACTTT. As protein: CASSQVTGYSNSPLHF.